The 26 T cell receptor beta chains below come from one sample, sequenced in a study of shared clonotypes between healthy human individuals. The repertoire was sequenced with immunoSEQ multiplex PCR; TCRdb's copy has only in-frame clones and lacks some. This sample has around 2.5 million clones; roughly 93% occur once, and the top ten carry roughly 0.39%. Input material: naive CD4+ T cells from PBMCs. This sample's subset: CD45RA+ positively selected. These receptors all come from a man aged 18-30 years in good health. Some clones in this sample may be carry-over from other donors' samples.

The chain joins TRBV11-2 to TRBJ2-1; D unclear. Trimming removed 4 bases from V and 3 bases from J, with 10 bases in between. Germline V gives CDR1 SGHAT, CDR2 FQNNGV. The CDR3 spans 14 residues. CDR3 DNA sequence: TGTGCCAGCAGCTCCGGCGGCGGCTACAATGAGCAGTTCTTC. Amino acids: CASSSGGGYNEQFF.

The count of this clone is one. The CDR3 region is CASSVTDEQYF. CDR3 bases: TGTGCCAGCAGCGTCACTGACGAGCAGTACTTC. The chain recombines TRBV6-1 with TRBJ2-7; D gene unclear. V was trimmed by 6 bases and J by 5 bases, leaving 8 bases between them. The CDR3 extends over 11 amino acids. Per the germline V gene, CDR1 is MNHNS and CDR2 is SASEGT.

The chain combines TRBV15 with TRBJ2-1; 7 bases are a match to TRBD1. The CDR3 extends over 17 amino acids. V gave up 2 bases and J gave up 2 bases; unmatched junction bases: 9. From germline, CDR1 is LNHNV and CDR2 YYDKDF (reference sequence). The CDR3 DNA reads TGTGCCACCAGCAGACCCCCCCCAGGGGGAACCTACAATGAGCAGTTCTTC. Its protein product is CATSRPPPGGTYNEQFF.

This clone was seen a handful of times. The J gene is TRBJ1-1, the V gene TRBV7-9; tentatively, D is TRBD1 (5 bases). The CDR3 has 14 amino acids. The germline CDR1 and CDR2 sequences are SEHNR and FQNEAQ (reference sequence). Trimming took 2 bases from V and 5 from J, leaving 12 bases between them. CDR3 sequence reads: CASSLFQGRTEAFF. CDR3 DNA sequence: TGTGCCAGCAGCTTATTCCAGGGTCGGACTGAAGCTTTCTTT.

V and J are TRBV15 and TRBJ2-5; 9 nucleotides line up with TRBD2. The junction had 9 bases not matched to a gene; V was cut back by 2 bases and J by 5 bases. Germline V gene lookup returns CDR1 LNHNV and CDR2 YYDKDF (reference sequence). This CDR3 is 16 amino acids long. CDR3 DNA sequence: TGTGCCACCAGCAGAACCGAGCGGGAGGCATACGAGACCCAGTACTTC. Residues: CATSRTEREAYETQYF.

This chain uses TRBV5-6 with TRBJ1-4, with D uncertain. Per the germline V gene, CDR1 is SGHDT and CDR2 is YYEEEE. Deletions cut 3 bases from V and 7 bases from J, with 10 bases between. CDR3 length equals 13 residues. This CDR3 is CASSSLIGEKLFF. CDR3 sequence (DNA): TGTGCCAGCAGCTCCTTGATCGGTGAAAAACTGTTTTTT.

J is TRBJ2-7 and V is TRBV6-5, with 8 bases lining up with TRBD2. Trimming at V came to 6 bases and at J to 6 bases, leaving 13 bases not matched to a gene. The CDR3 runs to 15 residues. Germline loops: CDR1 MNHEY, CDR2 SVGAGI. CDR3 sequence: CASSPYPGLGAEQYF. The CDR3 DNA follows: TGTGCCAGCAGCCCTTATCCGGGACTAGGAGCCGAGCAGTACTTC.

The J gene is TRBJ2-1, the V gene TRBV7-3; TRBD1 might be the D (6 bases). This CDR3 has 15 residues. Trimming took 5 bases from V and 4 from J, leaving 15 bases between them. Germline lookup yields CDR1 SGHTA and CDR2 FQGTGA. In DNA form, the CDR3 reads TGTGCCAGCAGCCCTGGACAGAGTTTATACAATGAGCAGTTCTTC. Protein sequence: CASSPGQSLYNEQFF.

DNA of the CDR3: TGTGCCAGCAGCCCGGGACTAGCGGGAGGTATTGTGCAGTACTTC. It yields the protein CASSPGLAGGIVQYF. V gene TRBV5-4 combines with J gene TRBJ2-7; 15 bases agree with TRBD2. CDR1 and CDR2 from the germline V gene are SGHNT and YYREEE (reference sequence). The CDR3 runs to 15 residues. V shed 4 bases, J shed 9 bases, and the junction held 8 bases outside the gene matches.

This clone was observed once. The V call is TRBV27, the J call TRBJ1-2; D is perhaps TRBD1 (6 bases). The CDR3 contains 14 residues. Per the germline V gene, CDR1 is MNHEY and CDR2 is SMNVEV (reference sequence). Trimming left V 7 bases short and J 3 bases short, with 15 bases between. The CDR3 loop reads CASTPKGGYYGYTF. DNA for the CDR3: TGTGCCAGCACCCCCAAGGGGGGGTACTATGGCTACACCTTC.

This chain connects TRBV18 to TRBJ2-1; D gene uncertain. V lost 10 bases, J lost 6 bases, and 13 bases lay in between. Germline-derived CDR1 and CDR2 are KGHSH and LQKENI. This CDR3 is 12 amino acids long. The CDR3 DNA is TGTGCCACCTCTCCTCATGGCAATGAGCAGTTCTTC. As protein: CATSPHGNEQFF.

This clone was found a few times. The chain uses TRBV15 and TRBJ1-1; D might be TRBD1 (5 bases). The germline V gene encodes CDR1 LNHNV and CDR2 YYDKDF (reference sequence). This CDR3 has 12 amino acids. The V end lost 0 bases, the J end lost 10 bases, and 9 bases lay between the germline ends. The CDR3 DNA sequence: TGTGCCACCAGCAGAGACCAGGGTGGAGCTTTCTTT. It encodes CATSRDQGGAFF.

The rearrangement joins TRBV10-3 to TRBJ2-1; TRBD1 matches at 8 bases. This CDR3 comprises 15 residues. J gave up 2 bases and V 5 bases, and 5 bases lay outside the gene matches. Per germline, CDR1 ENHRY and CDR2 SYGVKD. The CDR3 sequence: CAISQMTGAYNEQFF. For the CDR3, the DNA is TGTGCCATCAGTCAAATGACAGGGGCCTACAATGAGCAGTTCTTC.

The chain couples TRBV4-2 to TRBJ2-7; D remains unclear. The CDR3 has 16 residues. V was pared by 0 bases and J by 6 bases, with 18 bases between. Germline V gene data show CDR1 as LGHNA and CDR2 as YNFKEQ. CDR3 nucleotides: TGTGCCAGCAGCCAAGAGGGCCACCATGAAAATGGCGAGCAGTACTTC. This translates into CASSQEGHHENGEQYF.

V is TRBV7-6 and J is TRBJ2-7, with D tentatively TRBD2 (6 bases). V was pared by 5 bases and J by 0 bases, with 17 bases between. The CDR3 runs 16 residues. The V gene's germline CDR1 is SGHVS and CDR2 FNYEAQ. CDR3 amino acids: CASSPGGLSSSYEQYF. The CDR3 DNA sequence: TGTGCCAGCAGCCCCGGGGGTTTATCGAGCTCCTACGAGCAGTACTTC.

The genes are TRBV2 and TRBJ2-3, with 10 nucleotides matching TRBD2. The V gene end was trimmed by 2 bases and the J gene end by 4 bases; junction bases not matched to a gene: 6. Germline CDR1 SNHLY, CDR2 FYNNEI. This CDR3 region has 16 residues. The CDR3 loop is CASSESIAGGPDTQYF. CDR3 coding DNA: TGTGCCAGCAGTGAATCTATAGCGGGAGGCCCAGATACGCAGTATTTT.

This chain joins TRBV18 and TRBJ2-2, with 7 bases that match TRBD1. The CDR3 is made up of 16 amino acids. CDR1 is KGHSH, CDR2 LQKENI, per germline. V lost 3 bases and J lost 0; bases outside the gene matches: 4. The CDR3 spells CASSPGQETNTGELFF. CDR3 DNA: TGTGCCAGCTCACCCGGACAGGAGACGAACACCGGGGAGCTGTTTTTT.

CDR3 amino acids: CASSSRGGQGVFHEQYF. As DNA, the CDR3 is TGTGCCAGCAGTTCCCGAGGGGGACAGGGGGTTTTCCACGAGCAGTACTTC. The rearrangement links TRBV27 to TRBJ2-7, with TRBD1 matching over 11 bases. Germline V CDR1 and CDR2: MNHEY, SMNVEV (reference sequence). J gave up 5 bases and V 4 bases, and 13 bases lay outside the gene matches. The CDR3 is made up of 17 amino acids.

The chain is built from TRBV30 and TRBJ1-5; D is uncertain. The germline V gene encodes CDR1 GTSNPN and CDR2 SVGIG (reference sequence). V was clipped by 2 bases and J by 7 bases, with 12 bases between them. CDR3 size: 13 residues. CDR3 DNA: TGTGCCTGGAGTAGAGGGCTAGGACAGCCCCAGCATTTT. Its protein product is CAWSRGLGQPQHF.

This chain uses TRBV9 with TRBJ2-2; TRBD2 aligns across 12 bases. CDR3 length equals 16 residues. Germline loops: CDR1 SGDLS, CDR2 YYNGEE. V was pared by 4 bases and J by 0 bases, with 1 base of the junction left unmatched. The CDR3 bases are TGTGCCAGCAGCCTAGCGGGAGGGCCGAACACCGGGGAGCTGTTTTTT. This sequence encodes CASSLAGGPNTGELFF.

The genes are TRBV5-1 and TRBJ2-7, with a tentative D call TRBD2 (7 bases). The CDR3 has 14 amino acids. Trimming took 5 bases from V and 2 from J, leaving 14 bases between them. Germline V CDR1 and CDR2: SGHRS, YFSETQ. The CDR3 region has the DNA TGCGCCAGCAGTAGGGAGGGGGGCCCCTACGAGCAGTACTTC. It yields the protein CASSREGGPYEQYF. The entire variable domain, with the rest obtained from reference TRBV5-1 and TRBJ2-7, is as follows: KAGVTQTPRYLIKTRGQQVTLSCSPISGHRSVSWYQQTPGQGLQFLFEYFSETQRNKGNFPGRFSGRQFSNSRSEMNVSTLELGDSALYLCASSREGGPYEQYFGPGTRLTVT.

Turning to this clone: Other DNA sequences in this specimen translate into the identical CDR3. This chain links TRBV7-2 with TRBJ1-1; no definite D call. V was clipped by 2 bases and J by 1 base, with 5 bases between them. Germline-derived CDR1 and CDR2 are SGHTA and FQGNSA. The CDR3 covers 13 residues. In nucleotides, the CDR3 is TGTGCCAGCAGCTTAACCCAGAACACTGAAGCTTTCTTT. Translating it yields CASSLTQNTEAFF.

The chain joins TRBV5-4 to TRBJ2-3; D is undetermined. Trimming removed 4 bases at V and 5 bases at J, with 11 bases between. The CDR3 totals 13 residues. The germline V gene has CDR1 SGHNT and CDR2 YYREEE (reference sequence). CDR3 residues: CASSDARGDTQYF. DNA for the CDR3: TGTGCCAGCAGCGACGCTAGAGGAGATACGCAGTATTTT. Looking up the rest from reference TRBV5-4 and TRBJ2-3 gives the full variable domain: ETGVTQSPTHLIKTRGQQVTLRCSSQSGHNTVSWYQQALGQGPQFIFQYYREEENGRGNFPPRFSGLQFPNYSSELNVNALELDDSALYLCASSDARGDTQYFGPGTRLTVL.

In this sample, this clone turned up once. The rearrangement uses TRBV30 and TRBJ2-5; maybe TRBD2 (5 bases). Germline V gene lookup returns CDR1 GTSNPN and CDR2 SVGIG (reference sequence). The CDR3 extends over 10 amino acids. The V gene lost 5 bases and the J gene lost 5 bases, with 6 bases spanning the gap. CDR3 amino acids: CAWSSETQYF. The CDR3 coding sequence is TGTGCCTGGTCTAGCGAGACCCAGTACTTC.

This sequence joins TRBV4-2 and TRBJ1-5; maybe TRBD1 (6 bases). This CDR3 comprises 10 residues. CDR1 is LGHNA and CDR2 is YNFKEQ in the germline V gene. The V end lost 9 bases, the J end lost 7 bases, and 7 bases lay between the germline ends. The CDR3 protein is CARQGQPQHF. The CDR3 nucleotides are TGTGCCAGACAGGGACAGCCCCAGCATTTT.

The J gene is TRBJ2-1, the V gene TRBV5-1; D gene unclear. With 0 bases removed from V and 8 bases from J, the gap between germline ends came to 18 bases. Germline V lookup: CDR1 SGHRS, CDR2 YFSETQ. This CDR3 has 16 residues. The CDR3 loop reads CASSLAVLNVPHEQFF. The CDR3, as DNA: TGCGCCAGCAGCTTGGCCGTTTTGAATGTCCCCCATGAGCAGTTCTTC.